The T cell receptor beta chain under discussion was sequenced for a study of pediatric ulcerative colitis. Whole-study results and caveats: Compared with controls, ulcerative colitis showed greater blood-rectum clone sharing.

V shed 11 bases and J shed 2 bases, with 15 bases lying between them. This CDR3 has 13 amino acids. During colonoscopy, one to two rectal pinch biopsies were collected. Controls had normal endoscopy and no IBD diagnosis within a year. This clone came up once. Its specificity is not known. The survey-level immunoSEQ assay was used. Each sample received Survey-level depth of up to 500,000 reads. Measured with immunoSEQ multiplex PCR; TCRdb has only the in-frame clones, and not every one. This sample yields fewer than 12,000 clones, of which around 82% are seen a single time; about 3.6% belongs to the top ten.

This TCR was sampled from a girl aged 10-17 years who was a control in a study of pediatric ulcerative colitis. V usage is TRBV23-1 and J usage is TRBJ2-5; D possibly corresponds to TRBD1 (6 bases). TRBV23-1 is an ORF, and what it does is uncertain. What was sequenced was gut tissue. The CDR3 coding sequence is TGCGCCGCCAGGGGTGGGCAACAAGAGACCCAGTACTTC. Encoded protein: CAARGGQQETQYF.